A single sample is the source of the 17 T cell receptor beta chains below, sequenced in a study of cytomegalovirus exposure and HLA in healthy donors. The PCR ran on 60 Vbeta and 13 Jbeta primers. The repertoire was sequenced with immunoSEQ multiplex PCR; TCRdb's copy has only in-frame clones and lacks some. The data contain approximately 120,000 clones, 73% of them singletons. Sequencing used PBMCs. The source of these receptors is a man aged 35 to 55 in good health and CMV-seronegative.

The gene calls are TRBV11-2 and TRBJ2-7; no firm D call. From germline, CDR1 is SGHAT and CDR2 FQNNGV. The germline V and J ends were trimmed by 6 bases and 2 bases, with 11 bases remaining between them. CDR3 size: 13 residues. The CDR3 region is CASRIDGAYEQYF. In nucleotides, the CDR3 is TGTGCCAGCAGGATTGACGGAGCCTACGAGCAGTACTTC. Supplemented by reference TRBV11-2 and TRBJ2-7, the full variable domain reads EAGVAQSPRYKIIEKRQSVAFWCNPISGHATLYWYQQILGQGPKLLIQFQNNGVVDDSQLPKDRFSAERLKGVDSTLKIQPAKLEDSAVYLCASRIDGAYEQYFGPGTRLTVT.

This clone has only one observation. V is TRBV15 and J is TRBJ1-6; D gene ambiguous. This CDR3 contains 15 residues. V lost 5 bases, J lost 1 base, and 9 bases lay in between. Looked up from germline, CDR1 is LNHNV and CDR2 is YYDKDF (reference sequence). CDR3 nucleotides: TGTGCCACCAGCCTCTCAGGATCCTATAATTCACCCCTCCACTTT. This sequence encodes CATSLSGSYNSPLHF.

The chain combines TRBV6-1 with TRBJ2-7; 7 bases are shared with TRBD1. This CDR3 has 14 amino acids. V shed 5 bases and J 0 bases; nucleotides not matched to a gene: 4. Germline lookup yields CDR1 MNHNS and CDR2 SASEGT. CDR3 residues: CASSHWDSSYEQYF. The CDR3 region has the DNA TGTGCCAGCAGTCATTGGGACAGCTCCTACGAGCAGTACTTC.

The chain is built from TRBV7-9 and TRBJ1-5, with D possibly being TRBD1 (5 bases). Deletions cut 3 bases from V and 3 bases from J, with 15 bases between. Per the germline V gene, CDR1 is SEHNR and CDR2 is FQNEAQ (reference sequence). CDR3 length: 16 amino acids. CDR3 amino acids: CASSFGAFNNNQPQHF. The DNA for the CDR3 is TGTGCCAGCAGCTTTGGGGCTTTTAACAACAATCAGCCCCAGCATTTT. The variable domain in full, with the rest retrieved from reference TRBV7-9 and TRBJ1-5, is DTGVSQNPRHKITKRGQNVTFRCDPISEHNRLYWYRQTLGQGPEFLTYFQNEAQLEKSRLLSDRFSAERPKGSFSTLEIQRTEQGDSAMYLCASSFGAFNNNQPQHFGDGTRLSIL.

The J gene is TRBJ2-3, the V gene TRBV9, with 8 bases aligning to TRBD2. V lost 0 bases to trimming and J lost 3 bases; unmatched junction nucleotides: 3. Germline-derived CDR1 and CDR2 are SGDLS and YYNGEE. The CDR3 has 15 amino acids. The CDR3 coding sequence is TGTGCCAGCAGCGTAGATGGACTAGCAACAGATACGCAGTATTTT. It translates to CASSVDGLATDTQYF.

This chain connects TRBV18 to TRBJ2-5; possible D gene TRBD2, 6 bases. Germline V gene sequence: CDR1 KGHSH, CDR2 LQKENI. The CDR3 sequence is 15 residues long. Deletions cut 1 base from V and 4 bases from J, with 13 bases between. CDR3 sequence: CASSPLDYWGETQYF. CDR3 DNA: TGTGCCAGCTCACCACTGGACTATTGGGGAGAGACCCAGTACTTC.

The rearrangement links TRBV2 to TRBJ1-2; 8 bases are a match to TRBD1. V dropped 6 bases and J dropped 8; count of bases not matched to a gene: 8. The germline V gene has CDR1 SNHLY and CDR2 FYNNEI. The length of the CDR3 is 13 residues. Written as DNA, the CDR3 is TGTGCCAGCAGATTCGACAGGGGAGGCGGCTACACCTTC. It specifies CASRFDRGGGYTF.

The V gene is TRBV29-1, the J gene TRBJ2-1, with TRBD2 matching 11 bases. Looked up from germline, CDR1 is SQVTM and CDR2 is ANQGSEA. With 3 bases clipped from V and 0 bases from J, the junction kept 7 bases outside the gene matches. The CDR3 runs to 17 residues. In DNA form, the CDR3 reads TGCAGCGTTGATGGACTAGCGGGTCCCAGCTCCTACAATGAGCAGTTCTTC. This sequence encodes CSVDGLAGPSSYNEQFF.

The DNA for the CDR3 is TGTGCCTGGAGTGTATCGGCGGACATAAATCAGCCCCAGCATTTT. This encodes CAWSVSADINQPQHF. The V and J genes are TRBV30 and TRBJ1-5; D possibly corresponds to TRBD1 (5 bases). Trimming took 0 bases from V and 4 from J, leaving 13 bases between them. The CDR3 runs 15 residues. Looked up from germline, CDR1 is GTSNPN and CDR2 is SVGIG (reference sequence).

The chain recombines TRBV5-1 with TRBJ2-5; the match to TRBD2 covers 8 bases. The CDR3 length is 16 residues. CDR1 and CDR2 (germline): SGHRS, YFSETQ. Trimming took 4 bases from V and 5 from J; bases not matched to a gene: 13. The DNA for the CDR3 is TGCGCCAGCAGCCCGGGGGCAGCGGGGGTCGCGGAGACCCAGTACTTC. Encoded protein: CASSPGAAGVAETQYF.

The chain recombines TRBV19 with TRBJ2-7; TRBD2 matches 9 bases. J was trimmed by 6 bases and V by 3 bases; bases with no gene match: 6. The CDR3 loop spans 14 amino acids. CDR1 is LNHDA, CDR2 SQIVND, per germline (reference sequence). CDR3 protein: CASSIRGGASEQYF. The DNA of the CDR3 is TGTGCCAGTAGTATTCGCGGGGGGGCCTCCGAGCAGTACTTC.

The chain has TRBV4-3 and TRBJ1-4, with 7 bases identical to TRBD1. This CDR3 has 15 amino acids. V was clipped by 2 bases and J by 4 bases; unmatched bases: 4. Germline loops: CDR1 LGHNA, CDR2 YSLEER. This CDR3 is CASSQPDRDNEKLFF. The CDR3 DNA follows: TGCGCCAGCAGCCAACCCGACAGGGATAATGAAAAACTGTTTTTT.

This sequence joins TRBV10-1 and TRBJ2-7; TRBD2 might be the D (5 bases). The J call may be wrong; the DNA end is better matched by TRBJ2-5. Germline lookup yields CDR1 WNHNN and CDR2 SYGVQD (reference sequence). This CDR3 region has 17 residues. The CDR3 protein is CASSEITYVRDWETQYF. The CDR3 DNA reads as TGCGCCAGCAGTGAGATAACCTACGTTCGGGATTGGGAGACCCAGTACTTC.

This clone was recorded a few times. The chain has TRBV19 and TRBJ1-1; maybe TRBD1 (5 bases). The V and J ends lost 6 bases and 6 bases respectively, with 23 bases between them. Germline V gene lookup returns CDR1 LNHDA and CDR2 SQIVND (reference sequence). The CDR3 consists of 16 residues. CDR3 residues: CASSLGRGLYTSEAFF. The CDR3 DNA follows: TGTGCCAGTAGCCTTGGTAGGGGCCTATACACTTCTGAAGCTTTCTTT.

The chain recombines TRBV23-1 with TRBJ2-7; 8 bases are a match to TRBD2. TRBV23-1 is annotated as an ORF whose role is uncertain. This CDR3 is built from 15 residues. Trimming removed 2 bases from V and 4 bases from J; junction bases left unmatched: 7. The DNA of the CDR3 is TGCGCCAGCAGTCAAGGAGGGACTAGAGATTACGAGCAGTACTTC. Its translation: CASSQGGTRDYEQYF.

A single count supports this clone. The rearrangement uses TRBV5-1 and TRBJ2-7; D is possibly TRBD2 (6 bases). The CDR3 is made up of 13 amino acids. The V end was cut by 4 bases, the J end by 6 bases, with 14 bases between. CDR1 and CDR2 from the germline V gene are SGHRS and YFSETQ. The CDR3 here is CASSPGGGLEQYF. The CDR3 coding sequence is TGCGCCAGCAGCCCCGGGGGTGGGCTCGAGCAGTACTTC.

The CDR3 coding sequence is TGTGCCAGCAGCTTGGGGACAGGGGTTAATGAGCAGTTCTTC. Translated: CASSLGTGVNEQFF. The chain carries TRBV7-2 and TRBJ2-1; TRBD1 agrees at 10 bases. CDR1 is SGHTA, CDR2 FQGNSA, per germline. There are 14 residues in the CDR3. V was clipped by 3 bases and J by 7 bases; unmatched bases: 3.